The T cell receptor beta chain described here comes from a study of CD8+ T cells in alopecia areata. Background on the study: Tofacitinib was given for 6 to 18 months, then stopped for 6 months. Study observations and caveats: Persistence during tofacitinib was seen for many expanded lesional clones in scalp and blood. It was lesional scalp, especially alopecia totalis/universalis, that showed higher clonality than normal scalp.

Comments on this clone: The antigen remains undetermined.

Germline V gene lookup returns CDR1 GTSNPN and CDR2 SVGIG (reference sequence). Trimming took 0 bases from V and 2 from J, leaving 8 bases between them. The CDR3 is 13 amino acids. Following extraction, RNA underwent reverse transcription to cDNA, which served as the sequencing template. The table came from immunoSEQ multiplex PCR; TCRdb's copy has only in-frame clones and leaves some out. The sample shows some 58,000 clones, around 46% of them seen only once. The treatment is: oral pan-JAK inhibitor, 5-10 mg twice daily. Lesional scalp punch biopsies and peripheral blood came from alopecia areata patients.

The chain joins TRBV30 to TRBJ2-7; D not certain. The TCR originated in a human donor with alopecia areata. The material sequenced was CD8+ T cells sorted from blood, taken at approximately week 36, from a patient treated with tofacitinib. The CDR3 nucleotides are TGTGCCTGGAGTGTAATCCCCCCCTACGAGCAGTACTTC. It is translated as CAWSVIPPYEQYF.